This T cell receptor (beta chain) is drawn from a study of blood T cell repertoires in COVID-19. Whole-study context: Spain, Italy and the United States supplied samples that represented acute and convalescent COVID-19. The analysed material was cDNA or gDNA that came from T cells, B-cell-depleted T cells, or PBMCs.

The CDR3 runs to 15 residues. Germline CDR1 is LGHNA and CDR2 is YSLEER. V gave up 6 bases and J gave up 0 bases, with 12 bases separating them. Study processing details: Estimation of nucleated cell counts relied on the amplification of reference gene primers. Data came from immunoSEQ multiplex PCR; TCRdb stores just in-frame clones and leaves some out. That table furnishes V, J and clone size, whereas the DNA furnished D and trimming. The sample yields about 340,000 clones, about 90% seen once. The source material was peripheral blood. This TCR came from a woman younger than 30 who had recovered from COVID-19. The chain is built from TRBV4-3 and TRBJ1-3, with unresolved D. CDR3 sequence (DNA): TGCGCCAGCAGACGCGACTGGAGCTCTGGAAACACCATATATTTT. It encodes CASRRDWSSGNTIYF.